The rows below give T cell receptor beta chains drawn from one sample of a study of T cells in Graves' hyperthyroidism and ophthalmopathy. TCRdb itself ran the multiplex PCR reads through MiXCR, one entry per CDR3 protein. Of a few hundred thousand distinct CDR3 sequences listed, 46% are singletons. Sequenced material: peripheral blood or thyroid tissue (not recorded which). These receptors were obtained from a woman aged 18-30 years with Graves' hyperthyroidism. Both conserved end residues are part of each CDR3. D genes are given only for firm matches. Size values are once, few and many counts, or a class for expanded clones, and some rows have none.

clone_size | j_call | v_call | d_call | cdr3_nt | cdr3_aa
few | TRBJ2-7 | TRBV7-8 | TRBD2 | TGTGCCAGCAGCTTAGCGCTAGCGGGAGTAGAGGAGCAGTACTTC | CASSLALAGVEEQYF
many | TRBJ2-7 | TRBV25-1 | TRBD1 | TGTGCCAGCAGTGGCAGGGGGTACTCCTACGAGCAGTACTTC | CASSGRGYSYEQYF
. | TRBJ1-2 | TRBV7-9 | TRBD1 | TGCGCCAGCAGCCAAGTGACAGGGGAGAGGGGCTACACCTTC | CASSQVTGERGYTF
. | TRBJ2-6 | TRBV10-3 | . | TGTGCCATCAGTTCCGGGAGTGGGGCCAACGTCCTGACTTTC | CAISSGSGANVLTF
many | TRBJ2-7 | TRBV29-1 | TRBD2 | TGCAGCGCACTCCGCGGGGGGATCTCCTACGAGCAGTACTTC | CSALRGGISYEQYF
few | TRBJ1-3 | TRBV6-6 | . | TGTGCCAGCAGCATGGGACCGATGAGCTCTGGAAACACCATATATTTT | CASSMGPMSSGNTIYF
. | TRBJ2-7 | TRBV7-9 | TRBD2 | TGTGCCAGCAGCTTATTGCTAGCGGGAGGGCCCTACGAGCAGTACTTC | CASSLLLAGGPYEQYF
. | TRBJ1-1 | TRBV6-4 | . | TGTGCCAGCAGTGATCTCCGAGGGATGAACACTGAAGCTTTCTTT | CASSDLRGMNTEAFF
. | TRBJ1-2 | TRBV19 | TRBD1 | TGTGCCAGCAAGGGACAGCGGACCGGCTACACCTTC | CASKGQRTGYTF
. | TRBJ1-1 | TRBV2 | . | TGTGCCAGCAGGCGGACAGCGGATGAAGCTTTCTTT | CASRRTADEAFF
. | TRBJ2-5 | TRBV7-6 | TRBD1 | TGTGCCCAGGGGGTCCAAGAGACCCAGTACTTC | CAQGVQETQYF
. | TRBJ2-5 | TRBV20-1 | TRBD2 | TGCAGACCCGACGGGGGGGAGACCCAGCACTTC | CRPDGGETQHF
many | TRBJ1-6 | TRBV7-9 | . | TGTGCCAGCAGCTTAGATACAGGTCAACGTTCACCCCTCCACTTT | CASSLDTGQRSPLHF
. | TRBJ1-2 | TRBV19 | . | TGTGCCTGGAGTGTTCGCGGGGGCGCCAGCTATGGCTACACCTTC | CAWSVRGGASYGYTF
. | TRBJ1-2 | TRBV25-1 | TRBD1 | TGTGCCAGCAGTGAATTCGTGACAGGGAGTGGCTACACCTTC | CASSEFVTGSGYTF
once | TRBJ1-1 | TRBV11-2 | TRBD1 | TGTGCCAGCAGCTGGGATACGAGACAGGGCAATGAAGCTTTCTTT | CASSWDTRQGNEAFF
. | TRBJ2-5 | TRBV20-1 | TRBD2 | TGCAGTGCAGGGACTAGCGGGATTCGCCAGACCCAGTACTTC | CSAGTSGIRQTQYF
. | TRBJ2-7 | TRBV29-1 | TRBD1 | TGCAGCGTTGGGGGGGCAGGGGGCGGTTACGAGCAGTACTTC | CSVGGAGGGYEQYF
. | TRBJ1-3 | TRBV29-1 | TRBD1 | TGCAGCGTTTCAGGGGTGTCAGGGGGAGGCTACACCATATATTTT | CSVSGVSGGGYTIYF
. | TRBJ2-5 | TRBV10-3 | . | TGTGCCAGCAGCTCCGGGACTGTGGAGACCCAGTACTTC | CASSSGTVETQYF
. | TRBJ1-5 | TRBV15 | . | TGTGCCACCAGCAGTTATGACAGAGGCAATCAGCCCCAGCATTTT | CATSSYDRGNQPQHF
. | TRBJ1-2 | TRBV7-9 | . | TGTGCCAGCAGCTTTTCCAACTATGGCTACACCTTC | CASSFSNYGYTF
. | TRBJ1-1 | TRBV10-3 | . | TGTGCCAGCAGTTACTCGATTGTGGGGGCCGGTGAAGCTTTCTTT | CASSYSIVGAGEAFF
. | TRBJ1-5 | TRBV24-1 | TRBD1 | TGTGCCACCAGTCCGACAGGGGGCATGGCTCAGCCCCAGCATTTT | CATSPTGGMAQPQHF
. | TRBJ1-3 | TRBV2 | . | TGTGCCAGCAGTTACAGGGTAGGGAAAGGAAACACCATATATTTT | CASSYRVGKGNTIYF
. | TRBJ2-7 | TRBV19 | TRBD1 | TGTGCCAGTAGTAAAGGGCGACAGGGGGCTTACGAGCAGTACTTC | CASSKGRQGAYEQYF
. | TRBJ2-3 | TRBV20-1 | . | TGCAGTGCGACTAAAACAGATACGCAGTATTTT | CSATKTDTQYF
many | TRBJ1-2 | TRBV2 | . | TGTGCCAGCAGGAAGCGGAATTGGTATGGCTACACCTTC | CASRKRNWYGYTF
many | TRBJ1-1 | TRBV7-9 | . | TGTGCCAGCAGCCCCCGAACTGAAGCTTTCTTT | CASSPRTEAFF
many | TRBJ2-5 | TRBV29-1 | . | TGCAGCGTTGAAGTGGACCCTAAGGGGACCCAGTACTTC | CSVEVDPKGTQYF
few | TRBJ1-1 | TRBV20-1 | . | TGCAGTGCTAGAGCCCAGGGGAACACTGAAGCTTTCTTT | CSARAQGNTEAFF
. | TRBJ1-2 | TRBV12-3/TRBV12-4 | . | TGTGCCAACCTAGGGAGGGCCTGGTACGGCTACACCTTC | CANLGRAWYGYTF
few | TRBJ2-7 | TRBV9 | TRBD2 | TGTGCCAGCAGCGTCCCTGCTAGCGGGAGTCCCGACGAGCAGTACTTC | CASSVPASGSPDEQYF
few | TRBJ1-5 | TRBV10-3 | . | TGTGCCATCAGCTTAAAGAGACAGAGGTCCCGAGCTCAGCCCCAGCATTTT | CAISLKRQRSRAQPQHF
many | TRBJ1-3 | TRBV20-1 | . | TGCAGTGCTATCGTCACATGGGGAAACACCATATATTTT | CSAIVTWGNTIYF
. | TRBJ2-7 | TRBV7-6 | . | TGTGCCAGCAGCTTAGTCCACGGTTACGAGCAGTACTTC | CASSLVHGYEQYF
few | TRBJ1-1 | TRBV7-6 | . | TGTGCCAGCAGCATTAGGGACAACACTGAAGCTTTCTTT | CASSIRDNTEAFF
. | TRBJ1-5 | TRBV29-1 | . | TGCAGCCGTACACAGGGACTCGAGCCCCAGCATTTT | CSRTQGLEPQHF
. | TRBJ2-5 | TRBV14 | TRBD1 | TGTGCCAGCAGCCAAGAGAGGGGGCGAGAGACCCAGTACTTC | CASSQERGRETQYF
. | TRBJ2-5 | TRBV6-5 | . | TGTGCCATCAGTTACTACGGGAGTAAAGAGACCCAGTACTTC | CAISYYGSKETQYF
many | TRBJ2-5 | TRBV2 | TRBD1 | TGTGCCAGCAGTGAGATGGACAGGGTGGAGACCCAGTACTTC | CASSEMDRVETQYF
once | TRBJ1-5 | TRBV7-2 | TRBD1 | TGTGCCAGCAGCCAAGTTCCACGGACAGGGAGCAATCAGCCCCAGCATTTT | CASSQVPRTGSNQPQHF
many | TRBJ2-5 | TRBV20-1 | . | TGCAGTGCTAGAGCCGGGACGGACCAAGAGACCCAGTACTTC | CSARAGTDQETQYF